These 8 T cell receptor beta chains originate from one sample sequenced in a study of radiotherapy plus CTLA-4 blockade in lung cancer. Only in-frame clones appear in the TCRdb table, and some are missing; sequencing was by immunoSEQ multiplex PCR. The table shows 90,000 to 95,000 clones, with 83% occurring only once. The material sequenced was peripheral blood, taken from a patient treated with radiotherapy plus ipilimumab. The source is a human donor with non-small cell lung cancer who had stable disease on radiotherapy plus ipilimumab.

This clone showed up just once. The chain joins TRBV28 to TRBJ1-5; 10 bases match TRBD1. V gave up 5 bases and J gave up 6 bases; unmatched junction bases: 10. The CDR3 has 16 amino acids. Germline V gene lookup returns CDR1 MDHEN and CDR2 SYDVKM. The CDR3 DNA sequence: TGTGCCAGCAGTATCCAACGACAGGGGGCTGGTCAGCCCCAGCATTTT. This gives the protein CASSIQRQGAGQPQHF.

The V call is TRBV11-2, the J call TRBJ2-2; D ambiguous. The germline CDR1 and CDR2 sequences are SGHAT and FQNNGV. Trimming stripped 2 bases from V and 4 bases from J, with 8 bases between. The CDR3 contains 14 residues. DNA for the CDR3: TGTGCCAGCAGCTTAAACCTAGGCACCGGGGAGCTGTTTTTT. Its translation: CASSLNLGTGELFF. The entire variable domain, with the rest obtained from reference TRBV11-2 and TRBJ2-2, is as follows: EAGVAQSPRYKIIEKRQSVAFWCNPISGHATLYWYQQILGQGPKLLIQFQNNGVVDDSQLPKDRFSAERLKGVDSTLKIQPAKLEDSAVYLCASSLNLGTGELFFGEGSRLTVL.

The chain links TRBV9 to TRBJ2-1; D possibly uses TRBD1 or TRBD2 (5 bases each). Germline V gene data show CDR1 as SGDLS and CDR2 as YYNGEE. CDR3 length: 15 residues. The germline V and J ends were trimmed by 4 bases and 0 bases, with 11 bases remaining between them. CDR3 sequence: CASSPPGTSYNEQFF. Here the CDR3 DNA reads TGTGCCAGCAGCCCCCCCGGGACCTCCTACAATGAGCAGTTCTTC.

The chain is built from TRBV7-8 and TRBJ1-1; 10 bases are shared with TRBD1. The CDR3 is made up of 12 amino acids. J gave up 6 bases and V 8 bases, and 3 bases lay outside the gene matches. Germline V gene sequence: CDR1 SGHVS, CDR2 FQNEAQ. The CDR3 DNA sequence: TGTGCCAGCGTCGGACAGGGGGCTGAAGCTTTCTTT. Residues: CASVGQGAEAFF.

The J gene is TRBJ1-1, the V gene TRBV28, with 9 bases lining up with TRBD1. CDR1 MDHEN and CDR2 SYDVKM come from the germline V gene. This CDR3 has 15 residues. After removal of 2 bases from V and 1 base from J, the junction contained 2 bases not matched to a gene. CDR3 sequence (DNA): TGTGCCAGCAGTTTAGGGACAGGGCCGAACACTGAAGCTTTCTTT. Translation: CASSLGTGPNTEAFF.

In its sample, this clone was seen many times. The chain combines TRBV27 with TRBJ1-1, with 7 positions matching TRBD1. The CDR3 spans 13 residues. Losses at the gene ends were 6 bases for V and 3 bases for J; bases not matched to a gene: 4. The germline gives CDR1 MNHEY, CDR2 SMNVEV (reference sequence). CDR3 sequence: CASRRGLHTEAFF. CDR3 nucleotides: TGTGCCAGCAGGAGGGGGCTACACACTGAAGCTTTCTTT.

This clone was observed a single time. The rearrangement links TRBV27 to TRBJ2-7; TRBD2 matches 9 bases. The CDR3 is 14 amino acids. The ends lost 8 bases at V and 2 bases at J; junction bases unmatched: 7. The germline V gene encodes CDR1 MNHEY and CDR2 SMNVEV (reference sequence). The CDR3 here is CASWGLARTYEQYF. For the CDR3, the DNA is TGTGCCAGCTGGGGACTAGCCAGGACCTACGAGCAGTACTTC.

The chain joins TRBV18 to TRBJ2-7; the D gene is possibly TRBD1 (6 bases). V dropped 0 bases and J dropped 6 bases, with 12 bases sitting between them. Germline V gene data show CDR1 as KGHSH and CDR2 as LQKENI. CDR3 length: 14 residues. In nucleotides, the CDR3 is TGTGCCAGCTCACCACCGCGACAGGTGGGCGAGCAGTACTTC. Amino acid sequence: CASSPPRQVGEQYF.